What follows describes a single T cell receptor beta chain. The target antigen is unknown. Quantitative 5'-RACE with molecular barcodes was used to make the TCR beta libraries. TCRdb reanalysed the 5' RACE reads using MiXCR and keeps one entry per CDR3 protein. The table includes about 700,000 distinct CDR3 sequences, roughly 19% detected once. The record originates from a study of CD8 T cells in ankylosing spondylitis. Study-wide results and limits: A motif of 7 or 8 highly homologous TCR beta variants was seen as apparently characteristic of ankylosing spondylitis blood. Some motif variants had been reported before (in reactive arthritis synovial fluid and blood). CD8+ cells made up the disease-linked clones, which were relatively rare in peripheral blood. From matched ankylosing spondylitis synovial fluid, disease-linked clones were reportedly recovered at significantly enriched levels.

Sequencing used blood, either unsorted or a sorted T cell fraction (not recorded which). The clonotype originates from a male donor with ankylosing spondylitis.

This CDR3 is CASSPPKRTGGYEKLFF. CDR3 DNA sequence: TGTGCCAGCTCACCACCGAAGAGAACAGGGGGCTATGAAAAACTGTTTTTT. The J gene is TRBJ1-4, the V gene TRBV18; 9 nucleotides match TRBD1. In germline, CDR1 is KGHSH, CDR2 LQKENI. The J segment lost 6 bases and the V segment lost 0 bases, leaving 8 bases of the junction unmatched. The CDR3 has 17 amino acids.